The clone carrying this TCR beta chain was counted at least ten times. As yet, its antigen is unknown. Building the TCR beta libraries relied on iRepertoire HTBI primers, and CDR3 regions underwent Arm-PCR. One entry per CDR3 protein results from TCRdb running MiXCR on the multiplex PCR reads. The repertoire has around 230,000 distinct CDR3 sequences, around 19% of them found once; the top ten carry approximately 24%. This entry is derived from a study of regulatory T cells in long-lasting Graves disease. Study background: Graves' patients diagnosed newly had used antithyroid drugs under 3 months.

The time point was: newly diagnosed GD, antithyroid drugs for less than 3 months. PBMC-derived RNA was used for the TCR library. EDTA tubes received nine milliliters of drawn peripheral blood. The CDR3 is 12 amino acids. The germline CDR1 and CDR2 sequences are LNHDA and SQIVND (reference sequence). Trimming pared 7 bases from V and 0 bases from J, leaving 7 bases between. General study points: Favored gene segments in persistent disease were TRBV28, TRBJ1-2 and TRBJ2-5. Only peripheral blood was studied, not thyroid tissue.

This clonotype originated in a female donor with Graves disease. The input for sequencing was peripheral blood mononuclear cells (PBMCs), taken at new diagnosis, from a patient treated with antithyroid drugs. This chain connects TRBV19 to TRBJ2-7; D is unresolved. Written as DNA, the CDR3 is TGTGCCAGTATGTCGGGCTCCTACGAGCAGTACTTC. Its protein is CASMSGSYEQYF. Filled out from reference TRBV19 and TRBJ2-7, the complete variable domain reads DGGITQSPKYLFRKEGQNVTLSCEQNLNHDAMYWYRQDPGQGLRLIYYSQIVNDFQKGDIAEGYSVSREKKESFPLTVTSAQKNPTAFYLCASMSGSYEQYFGPGTRLTVT.